This T cell receptor (beta chain) was identified in a study of T cell changes during pregnancy in multiple sclerosis. Trimming at V came to 8 bases and at J to 4 bases, leaving 13 bases not matched to a gene. This CDR3 is 15 amino acids long. Germline lookup yields CDR1 SGHVS and CDR2 FQNEAQ. The repertoire was sequenced with immunoSEQ multiplex PCR; TCRdb's copy has only in-frame clones and lacks some. Of roughly 10,000 clones listed, more than 80% are singletons. This chain links TRBV7-8 with TRBJ2-7, with 8 bases identical to TRBD1. The TCR sequence derives from a female donor in good health, enrolled as a control in a pregnancy study. The sequencing used CD8+ T cells from peripheral blood mononuclear cells, collected in the third trimester of pregnancy. DNA of the CDR3: TGTGCCAGCTCCATAAGGGCAGGGGGCGGGTACGAGCAGTACTTC. Its translation is CASSIRAGGGYEQYF.